The 9 T cell receptor beta chains in this list originate from one sample, sequenced in a study of T cell responses to AZD1222 COVID-19 vaccine. Assay used: immunoSEQ multiplex PCR; TCRdb lists only in-frame clones, some missing. The sample gives 130,000 to 150,000 clones, around nine tenths of which show up once; under 5.5% is in the top ten. The material was peripheral blood, obtained on day 0 of AZD1222 vaccination. These receptors came from an adult in good health.

The rearrangement links TRBV5-1 to TRBJ1-1, with TRBD1 matching 10 bases. Germline V gene data show CDR1 as SGHRS and CDR2 as YFSETQ. The J segment lost 3 bases and the V segment lost 0 bases, leaving 8 bases of the junction unmatched. This CDR3 contains 17 residues. DNA for the CDR3: TGCGCCAGCAGCTTGGCGGGACAGGGGCTTACGGACACTGAAGCTTTCTTT. It is translated as CASSLAGQGLTDTEAFF. The full variable domain, with the rest looked up from reference TRBV5-1 and TRBJ1-1, is KAGVTQTPRYLIKTRGQQVTLSCSPISGHRSVSWYQQTPGQGLQFLFEYFSETQRNKGNFPGRFSGRQFSNSRSEMNVSTLELGDSALYLCASSLAGQGLTDTEAFFGQGTRLTVV.

The rearrangement uses TRBV5-1 and TRBJ2-5, with 10 bases lining up with TRBD1. This CDR3 contains 16 residues. CDR1 is SGHRS and CDR2 is YFSETQ in the germline V gene. The trim removed 5 bases at V and 0 bases at J, leaving 7 bases unmatched. CDR3 sequence reads: CASRGGQGLYQETQYF. The CDR3, as DNA: TGCGCCAGCAGGGGGGGACAGGGGCTATACCAAGAGACCCAGTACTTC.

CDR3 nucleotides: TGTGCCAGCAGTGTTGAGGGGCTGAACACTGAAGCTTTCTTT. It yields the protein CASSVEGLNTEAFF. The V and J genes are TRBV2 and TRBJ1-1; TRBD1 is a possible D gene (5 bases). CDR1 and CDR2 from the germline V gene are SNHLY and FYNNEI. Trimming took 4 bases from V and 0 from J, leaving 9 bases between them. This CDR3 spans 14 amino acids. The entire variable domain, with the rest obtained from reference TRBV2 and TRBJ1-1, is as follows: EPEVTQTPSHQVTQMGQEVILRCVPISNHLYFYWYRQILGQKVEFLVSFYNNEISEKSEIFDDQFSVERPDGSNFTLKIRSTKLEDSAMYFCASSVEGLNTEAFFGQGTRLTVV.

J is TRBJ2-5 and V is TRBV7-2, with 7 nucleotides matching TRBD1. This CDR3 has 16 amino acids. Germline CDR1 reads SGHTA; CDR2 reads FQGNSA. Trimming removed 5 bases from V and 1 base from J; junction bases left unmatched: 10. CDR3 DNA: TGTGCCAGCAGCACCTACAGGGGTTCCCTCCAAGAGACCCAGTACTTC. This encodes CASSTYRGSLQETQYF.

V is TRBV10-3 and J is TRBJ1-3; possible D gene TRBD1, 5 bases. Trimming removed 10 bases from V and 0 bases from J, with 16 bases in between. This CDR3 comprises 15 residues. Germline V gives CDR1 ENHRY, CDR2 SYGVKD. CDR3 coding DNA: TGTGCCACGGGTGGAGGGGCCCGCTCTGGAAACACCATATATTTT. This codes for CATGGGARSGNTIYF.

This rearrangement joins TRBV4-1 to TRBJ2-2; TRBD2 agrees at 9 bases. Germline CDR1 reads MGHRA; CDR2 reads YSYEKL. V was clipped by 3 bases and J by 5 bases; unmatched bases: 22. CDR3 size: 21 residues. CDR3 coding DNA: TGCGCCAGCAGCCACGCTACGACTCCATCTAGCGGGATCGGGTTGACCGGGGAGCTGTTTTTT. Translation: CASSHATTPSSGIGLTGELFF.

The rearrangement joins TRBV28 to TRBJ1-1; no firm D call. Germline-derived CDR1 and CDR2 are MDHEN and SYDVKM. This CDR3 spans 12 amino acids. Trimming pared 4 bases from V and 5 bases from J, leaving 8 bases between. For the CDR3, the DNA is TGTGCCAGCAGTTCCAGGATTACTGAAGCTTTCTTT. The encoded protein is CASSSRITEAFF.

The V call is TRBV11-2, the J call TRBJ1-2; 11 positions agree with TRBD1. Germline V CDR1 and CDR2: SGHAT, FQNNGV. CDR3 size: 14 residues. The V gene end was trimmed by 4 bases and the J gene end by 7 bases; junction bases not matched to a gene: 5. The CDR3 bases are TGTGCCAGCAGCTGGGGGGACAGGGGGTCTGGCTACACCTTC. This encodes CASSWGDRGSGYTF. Full variable domain (rest looked up from reference TRBV11-2 and TRBJ1-2): EAGVAQSPRYKIIEKRQSVAFWCNPISGHATLYWYQQILGQGPKLLIQFQNNGVVDDSQLPKDRFSAERLKGVDSTLKIQPAKLEDSAVYLCASSWGDRGSGYTFGSGTRLTVV.

The chain employs TRBV6-5 and TRBJ1-5; D remains ambiguous. This CDR3 has 14 amino acids. CDR1 is MNHEY, CDR2 SVGAGI, per germline. The ends were cut back, 6 bases at V and 1 base at J, with 10 bases in the middle. The CDR3 is CASRGPLSNQPQHF. The CDR3 nucleotides are TGTGCCAGCAGGGGCCCTCTAAGCAATCAGCCCCAGCATTTT.